This TCR beta chain stems from a study of human T cells and chemical hapten exposure (dated by TCRdb to about 2021). Background on the whole study: For sensitization, 2% DPC in acetone was applied to a 2 cm by 2 cm area of upper inner arm skin. Patients additionally received weekly therapeutic DPC doses to the scalp throughout the roughly 24-week study period. Under 30 alopecia patients gave blood for TCR sequencing at one to four time points (pre-sensitization, 2, 6 and 24 weeks). Libraries were combined into a pool for sequencing, and differences in TCR yield between samples came mainly from small differences in library volumes within the pool. Blood samples were taken from patients before sensitization (week 0) and at 2, 6 and about 24 weeks after DPC sensitization. In alopecia patients, the study followed how the peripheral blood TCR repertoire changed in vivo over primary and secondary sensitization to diphenylcyclopropenone (DPC), a hapten. Patch tests used Finn chambers with 0.01% DPC on the upper back, scored after 6 days by International Contact Dermatitis Research Group standards. Alopecia areata with under or over 50% scalp involvement, alopecia totalis and alopecia universalis were represented in the patient cohort, which was mostly female.

Per the publication, the time point label means: patch test 1, 2 weeks after DPC sensitization. The treatment or condition label here, explained by the study, means: therapeutic diphenylcyclopropenone sensitization with weekly scalp DPC. Blood at each patch-test visit was drawn before the patch test was applied. Eligible patients were aged 18 to 70, diagnosed with alopecia, deemed suitable for DPC therapy, and excluded if pregnant. Total RNA was isolated from unfractionated whole blood collected in Tempus Blood RNA tubes. Overall results and qualifications from the work: Repeated subsampling changed both the strength of the expansion versus patch-test correlation and the threshold at which that correlation became significant. Expanded TCRs formed significantly more large CDR3 similarity clusters than pre-sensitization or healthy control sets, consistent with antigen-driven responses. DPC sensitization did not change how many TCRs were above 1 in 1000 frequency, and no evidence was found of alterations in global repertoire structure. Because all patients had alopecia, a presumed autoimmune disease, the immune response of the patients might differ from that of healthy individuals. Patch test score was positively correlated with the number of PT1 expanded TCRs, with significance at thresholds 8, 16 and 32 but not at 4.

The CDR3 contains 15 residues, cysteine and phenylalanine counted. Only CDR3 DNA remains: 45 bases, in frame from the first base. From a lookup of the germline V gene, CDR1 and CDR2 are SNHLY and FYNNEI. Cut back by 4 bases and 0 bases, the V and J ends lie 11 bases apart. The library came from RACE. Data came from a NextSeq 500. During library preparation, unique molecular identifiers were attached to individual cDNA molecules so that TCRs could be counted quantitatively and reproducibly. For every blood RNA sample, sequencing covered both the TCR alpha and TCR beta chains. Regarding the original processing steps: A median of roughly 98,000 TCRs per sample was observed, with a range of roughly 20,000 to 700,000. The Decombinator software suite was used to annotate V, J and CDR3 in the TCR reads. For PS versus PT1 abundance plots, all samples were subsampled to the same number of TCRs (28,000). Expanded TCRs were defined as absent before sensitization and observed at least eight times at the 2-week time point. TCRdb applied fastp at Q25 and MiXCR to the public reads, then kept only in-frame beta chains. Duplicate CDR3 protein sequences are folded into a single record with the most common DNA and genes. The V and J calls and clone size are TCRdb's, not the authors'. In this sample the table shows about 340,000 distinct CDR3 sequences, roughly 6.9% of which occur a single time. The ten largest clones capture 8.4% of the sample.

This clonotype was counted many times. Its antigen is still unknown. No per-base quality is available; no much larger clone lies one base away. This TCR derives from a woman aged 18-35 years with alopecia areata. Some clones in this sample may be carry-over from other donors' samples. Recombination connected TRBV2 to TRBJ2-3; no D segment can be confidently identified. Sequencing was performed on whole blood, taken in connection with sensitization to the hapten diphenylcyclopropenone (DPC). This receptor has the CDR3 CASSAEMESTDTQYF. At the DNA level, the sequence is TGTGCCAGCAGTGCAGAAATGGAAAGCACAGATACGCAGTATTTT.